This TCR beta chain is from a study of blood T cell repertoires in COVID-19. Measured with immunoSEQ multiplex PCR; TCRdb has only the in-frame clones, and not every one. The sample shows tens of thousands of clones, roughly 79% of them seen only once. The V and J ends lost 5 bases and 4 bases respectively, with 12 bases between them. CDR3 length: 15 residues. Germline lookup yields CDR1 SGHTA and CDR2 FQGTGA. This sequence joins TRBV7-3 and TRBJ1-6; D remains ambiguous. Sequencing was performed on peripheral blood. The TCR sequence derives from a woman over 75 with acute or convalescent COVID-19. The CDR3 region has the DNA TGTGCCAGCAGCCCTTTGGGAGGTTATAATTCACCCCTCCACTTT. This codes for CASSPLGGYNSPLHF.